Each of the 25 T cell receptor beta chains below was sequenced from the same sample in a study of shared clonotypes between healthy human individuals. Libraries were prepared by immunoSEQ multiplex PCR; TCRdb keeps only in-frame clonotypes and omits some of them. The table shows approximately 640,000 clones, with approximately 75% occurring only once. The sequenced sample consisted of memory CD4+ T cells sorted from blood. Subset in this sample: CD45RA-negative fraction. The receptors stem from a woman under 40 in good health.

On this clone: The junction differs from germline at one of its ends, possibly a read error. Here the CDR3 reads CASGLGSGRADTQYF. The CDR3 coding sequence is TGTGCCAGCGGCTTAGGTAGCGGGAGAGCTGATACGCAGTATTTT. The chain is built from TRBV7-9 and TRBJ2-3, with 9 bases lining up with TRBD2. The CDR3 loop spans 15 amino acids. The germline V gene encodes CDR1 SEHNR and CDR2 FQNEAQ (reference sequence). Full variable domain (rest looked up from reference TRBV7-9 and TRBJ2-3): DTGVSQNPRHKITKRGQNVTFRCDPISEHNRLYWYRQTLGQGPEFLTYFQNEAQLEKSRLLSDRFSAERPKGSFSTLEIQRTEQGDSAMYLCASGLGSGRADTQYFGPGTRLTVL.

This clone has a handful of counts. CDR3 sequence (DNA): TGTGCCAGCAGTTACCCTACTTCAGGGCGAGGGGAGCAGTACTTC. It specifies CASSYPTSGRGEQYF. The chain couples TRBV28 to TRBJ2-7; the D gene could be TRBD1 or TRBD2 (5 bases each). Germline-derived CDR1 and CDR2 are MDHEN and SYDVKM. This CDR3 contains 15 residues. Between the trimmed V and J ends, which lost 4 bases and 7 bases, there was a span of 20 bases.

The chain employs TRBV5-1 and TRBJ1-1; D might be TRBD1 (5 bases). Germline CDR1 is SGHRS and CDR2 is YFSETQ. This CDR3 is 14 amino acids long. The V and J ends lost 3 bases and 4 bases respectively, with 13 bases between them. The CDR3 nucleotides are TGCGCCAGCAGCTCCCAGGGTAGAGGCACTGAAGCTTTCTTT. Translating it yields CASSSQGRGTEAFF.

This clone was detected once. In nucleotides, the CDR3 is TGTGCCAGCAGCCTCGGTTTAGCTCGGGGTGAAGCTTTCTTT. Translating gives CASSLGLARGEAFF. The V gene is TRBV7-8, the J gene TRBJ1-1; D is uncertain. The V gene lost 5 bases and the J gene lost 7 bases, with 17 bases spanning the gap. This CDR3 contains 14 residues. Germline V lookup: CDR1 SGHVS, CDR2 FQNEAQ.

The chain carries TRBV2 and TRBJ1-5; D uncertain. Trimming cost V 3 bases and J 7 bases, with 13 bases left between them. The length of the CDR3 is 14 residues. Germline-derived CDR1 and CDR2 are SNHLY and FYNNEI. CDR3: CASSESTDDQPQHF. The DNA for the CDR3 is TGTGCCAGCAGTGAGTCAACAGATGACCAGCCCCAGCATTTT.

The V and J genes are TRBV18 and TRBJ2-2, with D unclear. This CDR3 comprises 14 residues. The V and J ends lost 3 bases and 3 bases respectively, with 8 bases between them. Germline loops: CDR1 KGHSH, CDR2 LQKENI. CDR3 coding DNA: TGTGCCAGCTCACCGGGTTCTGACACCGGGGAGCTGTTTTTT. It is translated as CASSPGSDTGELFF.

The chain links TRBV7-9 to TRBJ2-6; D call uncertain. The CDR3 contains 13 residues. V dropped 4 bases and J dropped 4 bases, with 5 bases sitting between them. Germline V lookup: CDR1 SEHNR, CDR2 FQNEAQ (reference sequence). For the CDR3, the DNA is TGTGCCAGCAGCTCGCACGGGGCCAACGTCCTGACTTTC. Amino acids: CASSSHGANVLTF.

In its sample, this clone was seen once. The chain is built from TRBV29-1 and TRBJ1-2; D unclear. V was shortened by 2 bases and J by 6 bases, with 13 bases between the two germline ends. In germline, CDR1 is SQVTM, CDR2 ANQGSEA. The CDR3 has 13 residues. In DNA form, the CDR3 reads TGCAGCGTTGAACCGGGAGGGAAAGATGGCTACACCTTC. Amino acids: CSVEPGGKDGYTF.

This rearrangement joins TRBV29-1 to TRBJ2-5, with D possibly TRBD1 on 5 matching bases. V lost 2 bases and J 5 bases, leaving 18 bases between the germline ends. There are 15 residues in the CDR3. CDR1 and CDR2 from the germline V gene are SQVTM and ANQGSEA. CDR3 loop: CSVELPRVHGETQYF. CDR3 DNA sequence: TGCAGCGTTGAACTTCCCAGGGTTCATGGGGAGACCCAGTACTTC.

The rearrangement links TRBV11-2 to TRBJ1-2, with TRBD1 identical over 9 bases. Germline V gene lookup returns CDR1 SGHAT and CDR2 FQNNGV. The CDR3 is made up of 12 amino acids. V shed 3 bases and J 8 bases; nucleotides not matched to a gene: 1. The CDR3 reads CASSFTGGGYTF. As DNA, the CDR3 is TGTGCCAGCAGCTTTACAGGGGGCGGCTACACCTTC.

The chain recombines TRBV5-1 with TRBJ2-2; D may correspond to TRBD1 or TRBD2 (5 bases each). Germline lookup yields CDR1 SGHRS and CDR2 YFSETQ. The CDR3 has 15 residues. Trimming shortened V by 3 bases and J by 2 bases, and 11 bases separated the two germline ends. CDR3 DNA sequence: TGCGCCAGCAGCTCCTCCGGGACCAACACCGGGGAGCTGTTTTTT. Translation: CASSSSGTNTGELFF.

As for this clone: The junction does not match germline at one end; this may be a read error. The rearrangement links TRBV28 to TRBJ2-7; 16 bases agree with TRBD2. Germline V lookup: CDR1 MDHEN, CDR2 SYDVKM. The CDR3 runs 15 residues. The CDR3 loop is CASSPSGTSGRALDF. DNA of the CDR3: TGTGCCAGCAGCCCTAGCGGGACTAGCGGGAGGGCTCTGGACTTC.

CDR3: CASSHQASSGEQYF. The CDR3 DNA reads TGCGCCAGCAGCCATCAGGCTAGCTCGGGGGAGCAGTACTTC. The J gene is TRBJ2-7, the V gene TRBV5-1; weak D call: TRBD2 (5 bases). The V gene's germline CDR1 is SGHRS and CDR2 YFSETQ. V gave up 4 bases and J gave up 7 bases, with 18 bases separating them. CDR3 length equals 14 residues.

The rearrangement links TRBV28 to TRBJ1-3; no firm D call. The V end lost 6 bases, the J end lost 4 bases, and 4 bases lay between the germline ends. The CDR3 is made up of 11 amino acids. CDR1 and CDR2 (germline): MDHEN, SYDVKM. As DNA, the CDR3 is TGTGCCAGCAGAACGGGAAACACCATATATTTT. It yields the protein CASRTGNTIYF.

This clone was seen a few times. J is TRBJ2-2 and V is TRBV30, with D tentatively TRBD2 (5 bases). CDR1 and CDR2 (germline): GTSNPN, SVGIG (reference sequence). V lost 4 bases and J lost 9, with 12 bases in between. The CDR3 is 12 amino acids. The CDR3 here is CAWTSGNRELFF. The CDR3 DNA reads as TGTGCCTGGACATCGGGAAATCGGGAGCTGTTTTTT.

In its sample, this clone was seen a few times. This may arise from a read error, as a much more abundant clone is one base away. This chain uses TRBV28 with TRBJ2-5, with unresolved D. In germline, CDR1 is MDHEN, CDR2 SYDVKM. Trimming left V 2 bases short and J 5 bases short, with 3 bases between. This CDR3 is 11 amino acids long. CDR3 nucleotides: TGTGCCAGCAGTTTAACGGAGACCCAGTACTTC. It specifies CASSLTETQYF.

The chain uses TRBV13 and TRBJ2-6; no reliable D call. This CDR3 region has 17 residues. The germline V and J ends were trimmed by 5 bases and 0 bases, with 14 bases remaining between them. Germline-derived CDR1 and CDR2 are PRHDT and FYEKMQ (reference sequence). In nucleotides, the CDR3 is TGTGCCAGCAGCCGTTTGGACGGAAACTCTGGGGCCAACGTCCTGACTTTC. Translating gives CASSRLDGNSGANVLTF.

The chain employs TRBV19 and TRBJ1-2, with TRBD1 identical over 7 bases. CDR3 length: 16 residues. V was pared by 4 bases and J by 4 bases, with 12 bases of the junction left unmatched. Germline CDR1 and CDR2: LNHDA and SQIVND (reference sequence). The CDR3 protein is CASSTPYGTAGYGYTF. CDR3 nucleotide sequence: TGTGCCAGTAGTACACCCTATGGGACAGCGGGCTATGGCTACACCTTC.

In regard to this clone: A clone one base away is much larger, so this may be a read error. The chain has TRBV5-8 and TRBJ1-1; D gene unclear. V lost 0 bases, J lost 0 bases, and 3 bases lay in between. The CDR3 totals 13 residues. In germline, CDR1 is SGHTS, CDR2 YDEGEE. The CDR3 reads CASSLGMNTEAFF. CDR3 DNA: TGTGCCAGCAGCTTGGGGATGAACACTGAAGCTTTCTTT.

This clone showed up just a few times. The genes are TRBV6-1 and TRBJ2-1; 11 bases map to TRBD2. The CDR3 sequence is 15 residues long. Germline CDR1 reads MNHNS; CDR2 reads SASEGT. V lost 6 bases, J lost 5 bases, and 6 bases stayed unmatched. The chain's CDR3 is CASRTGTSGHNEQFF. DNA for the CDR3: TGTGCCAGCAGAACCGGGACTAGCGGCCACAATGAGCAGTTCTTC.

This chain uses TRBV7-9 with TRBJ2-7, with no clear D. The CDR3 is 11 residues long. The germline CDR1 and CDR2 sequences are SEHNR and FQNEAQ (reference sequence). With 5 bases removed from V and 5 bases from J, the gap between germline ends came to 7 bases. Here the CDR3 reads CASSPADEQYF. The CDR3 bases are TGTGCCAGCAGCCCTGCGGACGAGCAGTACTTC.

The rearrangement uses TRBV27 and TRBJ1-1; D uncertain. CDR3 length: 13 residues. Germline-derived CDR1 and CDR2 are MNHEY and SMNVEV (reference sequence). The V end was cut by 0 bases, the J end by 5 bases, with 7 bases between. CDR3 DNA: TGTGCCAGCAGTTTATCTTATTCGACTGAAGCTTTCTTT. It codes for CASSLSYSTEAFF.

The chain is built from TRBV19 and TRBJ2-7, with a possible D match to TRBD2 (6 bases). Trimming took 4 bases from V and 9 from J, leaving 16 bases between them. This CDR3 has 13 residues. Germline V lookup: CDR1 LNHDA, CDR2 SQIVND (reference sequence). Here the CDR3 DNA reads TGTGCCAGTAGTACCTGGACGGGGGAAGGGCAGTACTTC. Protein: CASSTWTGEGQYF.

The chain uses TRBV30 and TRBJ1-1, with D possibly matching TRBD1 (5 bases). CDR3 length: 17 residues. The V end lost 2 bases, the J end lost 1 base, and 20 bases lay between the germline ends. Germline V lookup: CDR1 GTSNPN, CDR2 SVGIG (reference sequence). The CDR3 coding sequence is TGTGCCTGGAGTCGGGTACAGGAGGGATGGACGAACACTGAAGCTTTCTTT. Encoded protein: CAWSRVQEGWTNTEAFF.

The rearrangement joins TRBV4-1 to TRBJ1-2; TRBD1 matches at 8 bases. The CDR3 totals 16 residues. Germline CDR1 and CDR2: MGHRA and YSYEKL. Unmatched junction bases numbered 5, after V lost 0 bases and J lost 2 bases. The CDR3 region is CASSQDPGGRNYGYTF. CDR3 nucleotide sequence: TGCGCCAGCAGCCAAGACCCAGGGGGCAGGAACTATGGCTACACCTTC.